These T cell receptor beta chains were read from a single sample in a study of PD-1 blockade in classical Hodgkin lymphoma. Libraries were prepared by immunoSEQ multiplex PCR; TCRdb keeps only in-frame clonotypes and omits some of them. The data contain around 13,000 clones, around 80% of them seen just once; the ten biggest clones take up 24%. The source was peripheral blood mononuclear cells (PBMCs), collected at baseline. The receptors derive from a human donor with classical Hodgkin lymphoma. CDR3s include the opening cysteine and the closing phenylalanine or tryptophan. A D gene is named only where the DNA matches it firmly. The listing skips clone size in some rows; elsewhere it reads once, few, many or a size class.

cdr3_aa | cdr3_nt | j_call | clone_size | v_call | d_call
CASSRAGGEQYF | TGTGCCAGCTCAAGGGCAGGTGGCGAGCAGTACTTC | TRBJ2-7 | - | TRBV18 | -
CASSYEGRNSPLHF | TGTGCCAGCAGTTATGAAGGGCGGAATTCACCCCTCCACTTT | TRBJ1-6 | - | TRBV6-5 | -
CASSHTALSGNTIYF | TGCGCCAGCAGCCATACAGCGCTCTCTGGAAACACCATATATTTT | TRBJ1-3 | - | TRBV4-1 | -
CAWSVTRISPLHF | TGTGCCTGGAGTGTCACACGTATCTCACCCCTCCACTTT | TRBJ1-6 | few | TRBV30 | -
CASTLFNEQFF | TGTGCCAGCACACTCTTTAATGAGCAGTTCTTC | TRBJ2-1 | few | TRBV11-2 | -
CASSYVLNTEAFF | TGTGCCAGCAGTTACGTTCTGAACACTGAAGCTTTCTTT | TRBJ1-1 | - | TRBV6-6 | -
CAISDRGRINEKLFF | TGTGCCATCAGTGATCGAGGACGGATTAATGAAAAACTGTTTTTT | TRBJ1-4 | - | TRBV10-3 | -
CAISDRGRPEKLFF | TGTGCCATCAGTGACCGGGGGCGACCCGAAAAACTGTTTTTT | TRBJ1-4 | - | TRBV10-3 | -
CASSLPPVYPNTGELFF | TGCGCCAGCAGCTTGCCCCCGGTCTACCCGAACACCGGGGAGCTGTTTTTT | TRBJ2-2 | few | TRBV5-1 | -
CASSPGKAGGLLAKNIQYF | TGTGCCAGCAGCCCCGGGAAAGCGGGGGGGCTTTTAGCCAAAAACATTCAGTACTTC | TRBJ2-4 | - | TRBV11-2 | TRBD2
CASSAIGLYNEKLFF | TGTGCCAGCAGTGCCATAGGGCTCTATAATGAAAAACTGTTTTTT | TRBJ1-4 | - | TRBV2 | -
CASSYEGGVMVDTQYF | TGTGCCAGCAGTTACGAGGGCGGGGTAATGGTGGATACGCAGTATTTT | TRBJ2-3 | once | TRBV6-6 | -
CASSLRARSYEQYF | TGTGCCAGCAGCTTACGTGCCAGATCCTACGAGCAGTACTTC | TRBJ2-7 | - | TRBV7-2 | -
CSASRGAGTF | TGCAGTGCTAGTAGGGGGGCAGGGACCTTC | TRBJ1-2 | - | TRBV20-1 | -
CASSVHPDPGQVGDTIYF | TGTGCCAGCAGCGTACATCCCGATCCGGGACAGGTCGGGGACACCATATATTTT | TRBJ1-3 | - | TRBV9 | TRBD1
CASSLATEAFF | TGTGCCAGCAGCTTGGCGACAGAAGCTTTCTTT | TRBJ1-1 | - | TRBV5-8 | -
CASSFGAGQPQHF | TGTGCCAGCAGCTTCGGGGCGGGCCAGCCCCAGCATTTT | TRBJ1-5 | few | TRBV5-4 | -
CASSVSPTGGNSPLHF | TGTGCCAGCAGCGTTTCACCGACAGGGGGCAATTCACCCCTCCACTTT | TRBJ1-6 | - | TRBV9 | TRBD1
CASSERQDRGSTEAFF | TGTGCCAGCAGCGAAAGACAAGACAGGGGGTCCACTGAAGCTTTCTTT | TRBJ1-1 | - | TRBV7-9 | TRBD1
CASSLFHVSNQPQHF | TGTGCCAGCAGCTTATTTCACGTTAGCAATCAGCCCCAGCATTTT | TRBJ1-5 | - | TRBV7-4 | -
CASSVGQGAGQETQYF | TGTGCCAGCAGCGTAGGGCAGGGAGCGGGACAAGAGACCCAGTACTTC | TRBJ2-5 | once | TRBV9 | TRBD2
CASSPGQVNQPQHF | TGTGCCAGCAGCCCGGGACAGGTCAATCAGCCCCAGCATTTT | TRBJ1-5 | - | TRBV5-5 | TRBD1
CSARVRYEQYF | TGCAGTGCTAGAGTACGATACGAGCAGTACTTC | TRBJ2-7 | - | TRBV20-1 | -
CASQDSNNQPQHF | TGTGCCAGCCAAGACAGTAACAACCAGCCCCAGCATTTT | TRBJ1-5 | - | TRBV28 | -
CASSMTGQGYGYTF | TGTGCCAGTAGTATGACGGGACAGGGCTATGGCTACACCTTC | TRBJ1-2 | once | TRBV19 | TRBD1
CASSEKGQRTSTTTTGANVLTF | TGTGCCAGCAGCGAAAAGGGACAGCGGACCTCTACCACCACTACTGGGGCCAACGTCCTGACTTTC | TRBJ2-6 | - | TRBV2 | TRBD1
CASRNTGTATEAFF | TGTGCCAGCAGGAACACCGGGACAGCTACTGAAGCTTTCTTT | TRBJ1-1 | - | TRBV6-5 | TRBD1
CAIGRDRGTGELFF | TGTGCCATCGGCCGGGACAGGGGTACCGGGGAGCTGTTTTTT | TRBJ2-2 | - | TRBV10-3 | TRBD1
CASSKQGDNSPLHF | TGCGCCAGCAGTAAACAGGGTGACAATTCACCCCTCCACTTT | TRBJ1-6 | few | TRBV10-1 | -
CASSLISGTDTQYF | TGTGCCAGCAGCTTAATCAGTGGAACAGATACGCAGTATTTT | TRBJ2-3 | - | TRBV7-9 | -
CASSAAGAVGWGIQYF | TGTGCCAGTAGCGCCGCGGGAGCTGTCGGGTGGGGCATTCAGTACTTC | TRBJ2-4 | - | TRBV19 | TRBD2
CASGWAGGTEAFF | TGTGCCAGCGGTTGGGCAGGTGGCACTGAAGCTTTCTTT | TRBJ1-1 | - | TRBV5-6 | -
CSVDYRGYTDTQYF | TGCAGCGTTGACTACAGGGGATACACAGATACGCAGTATTTT | TRBJ2-3 | - | TRBV29-1 | TRBD1
CASRAGTVNTEAFF | TGTGCCAGCAGAGCCGGGACAGTGAACACTGAAGCTTTCTTT | TRBJ1-1 | - | TRBV2 | TRBD1
CASSFTGEWVEKLFF | TGCGCCAGCAGCTTTACAGGGGAATGGGTTGAAAAACTGTTTTTT | TRBJ1-4 | - | TRBV5-1 | TRBD1
CASSLDSLYGYTF | TGTGCCAGCAGCTTAGACAGTCTCTATGGCTACACCTTC | TRBJ1-2 | - | TRBV11-2 | -
CASSPALEGGYTF | TGTGCCAGCTCACCAGCTTTAGAGGGTGGCTACACCTTC | TRBJ1-2 | - | TRBV18 | -
CASSLTGGREGYGYTF | TGTGCCAGCAGCTTGACAGGGGGCCGGGAGGGCTATGGCTACACCTTC | TRBJ1-2 | - | TRBV5-5 | TRBD1
CASSLDLGANSPLHF | TGCGCCAGCAGCTTGGATTTAGGGGCTAATTCACCCCTCCACTTT | TRBJ1-6 | - | TRBV5-1 | -
CASSQDYRRRDEQYF | TGCGCCAGCAGCCAAGATTACAGGAGGCGCGACGAGCAGTACTTC | TRBJ2-7 | - | TRBV4-3 | -
CASSFSLVETQYF | TGTGCCAGCAGCTTCTCTCTAGTGGAGACCCAGTACTTC | TRBJ2-5 | - | TRBV5-6 | -
CASSLKGAGNTIYF | TGTGCCAGCAGCTTGAAAGGGGCTGGAAACACCATATATTTT | TRBJ1-3 | - | TRBV5-4 | -
CASSLSSHNQPQHF | TGTGCCAGCAGTTTATCGTCGCACAATCAGCCCCAGCATTTT | TRBJ1-5 | - | TRBV27 | -
CASSSGLTPYEQYF | TGTGCCAGCAGCTCCGGACTAACCCCTTACGAGCAGTACTTC | TRBJ2-7 | - | TRBV13 | -
CSVKVMETQYF | TGCAGTGTAAAGGTGATGGAGACCCAGTACTTC | TRBJ2-5 | once | TRBV20-1 | -
CASSYDLGGANEQFF | TGTGCCAGCAGTTACGACTTAGGGGGGGCCAATGAGCAGTTCTTC | TRBJ2-1 | - | TRBV6-6 | -
CASSLSGLAGGEQYF | TGTGCCAGCAGTTTATCGGGGCTAGCGGGGGGCGAGCAGTACTTC | TRBJ2-7 | - | TRBV27 | TRBD2
CASSFTTGITEAFF | TGTGCCAGCAGTTTCACGACAGGGATCACTGAAGCTTTCTTT | TRBJ1-1 | - | TRBV27 | TRBD1
CASSYSDGLFF | TGTGCCAGCAGCTACTCCGACGGCCTGTTTTTT | TRBJ2-2 | few | TRBV6-6 | -
CALLLGQGKTRNNSPLHF | TGTGCTTTACTCTTGGGACAGGGTAAGACCCGAAATAATTCACCCCTCCACTTT | TRBJ1-6 | - | TRBV5-3 | TRBD1
CASSRRGGERTDTQYF | TGCGCCAGCAGCCGGCGCGGGGGTGAAAGAACAGATACGCAGTATTTT | TRBJ2-3 | - | TRBV4-1 | TRBD2
CASSQGLGTEAFF | TGTGCCAGCAGCCAAGGTTTGGGCACTGAAGCTTTCTTT | TRBJ1-1 | - | TRBV14 | -
CASSRVLGNEQFF | TGCGCCAGCAGTAGGGTCCTCGGCAATGAGCAGTTCTTC | TRBJ2-1 | - | TRBV5-1 | -
CASSLALGTGFSYEQYF | TGTGCCAGCAGCTTAGCGCTCGGGACAGGATTTTCCTACGAGCAGTACTTC | TRBJ2-7 | once | TRBV7-6 | TRBD1
CASSEAATYEQYF | TGTGCCAGCAGTGAAGCGGCGACCTACGAGCAGTACTTC | TRBJ2-7 | - | TRBV6-1 | -
CASSYRVTEAFF | TGTGCCAGCAGTTATCGGGTTACTGAAGCTTTCTTT | TRBJ1-1 | - | TRBV6-5 | -
CASSLVTGGAGYTF | TGTGCCAGCAGCTTAGTAACAGGGGGCGCAGGCTACACCTTC | TRBJ1-2 | - | TRBV7-2 | TRBD1